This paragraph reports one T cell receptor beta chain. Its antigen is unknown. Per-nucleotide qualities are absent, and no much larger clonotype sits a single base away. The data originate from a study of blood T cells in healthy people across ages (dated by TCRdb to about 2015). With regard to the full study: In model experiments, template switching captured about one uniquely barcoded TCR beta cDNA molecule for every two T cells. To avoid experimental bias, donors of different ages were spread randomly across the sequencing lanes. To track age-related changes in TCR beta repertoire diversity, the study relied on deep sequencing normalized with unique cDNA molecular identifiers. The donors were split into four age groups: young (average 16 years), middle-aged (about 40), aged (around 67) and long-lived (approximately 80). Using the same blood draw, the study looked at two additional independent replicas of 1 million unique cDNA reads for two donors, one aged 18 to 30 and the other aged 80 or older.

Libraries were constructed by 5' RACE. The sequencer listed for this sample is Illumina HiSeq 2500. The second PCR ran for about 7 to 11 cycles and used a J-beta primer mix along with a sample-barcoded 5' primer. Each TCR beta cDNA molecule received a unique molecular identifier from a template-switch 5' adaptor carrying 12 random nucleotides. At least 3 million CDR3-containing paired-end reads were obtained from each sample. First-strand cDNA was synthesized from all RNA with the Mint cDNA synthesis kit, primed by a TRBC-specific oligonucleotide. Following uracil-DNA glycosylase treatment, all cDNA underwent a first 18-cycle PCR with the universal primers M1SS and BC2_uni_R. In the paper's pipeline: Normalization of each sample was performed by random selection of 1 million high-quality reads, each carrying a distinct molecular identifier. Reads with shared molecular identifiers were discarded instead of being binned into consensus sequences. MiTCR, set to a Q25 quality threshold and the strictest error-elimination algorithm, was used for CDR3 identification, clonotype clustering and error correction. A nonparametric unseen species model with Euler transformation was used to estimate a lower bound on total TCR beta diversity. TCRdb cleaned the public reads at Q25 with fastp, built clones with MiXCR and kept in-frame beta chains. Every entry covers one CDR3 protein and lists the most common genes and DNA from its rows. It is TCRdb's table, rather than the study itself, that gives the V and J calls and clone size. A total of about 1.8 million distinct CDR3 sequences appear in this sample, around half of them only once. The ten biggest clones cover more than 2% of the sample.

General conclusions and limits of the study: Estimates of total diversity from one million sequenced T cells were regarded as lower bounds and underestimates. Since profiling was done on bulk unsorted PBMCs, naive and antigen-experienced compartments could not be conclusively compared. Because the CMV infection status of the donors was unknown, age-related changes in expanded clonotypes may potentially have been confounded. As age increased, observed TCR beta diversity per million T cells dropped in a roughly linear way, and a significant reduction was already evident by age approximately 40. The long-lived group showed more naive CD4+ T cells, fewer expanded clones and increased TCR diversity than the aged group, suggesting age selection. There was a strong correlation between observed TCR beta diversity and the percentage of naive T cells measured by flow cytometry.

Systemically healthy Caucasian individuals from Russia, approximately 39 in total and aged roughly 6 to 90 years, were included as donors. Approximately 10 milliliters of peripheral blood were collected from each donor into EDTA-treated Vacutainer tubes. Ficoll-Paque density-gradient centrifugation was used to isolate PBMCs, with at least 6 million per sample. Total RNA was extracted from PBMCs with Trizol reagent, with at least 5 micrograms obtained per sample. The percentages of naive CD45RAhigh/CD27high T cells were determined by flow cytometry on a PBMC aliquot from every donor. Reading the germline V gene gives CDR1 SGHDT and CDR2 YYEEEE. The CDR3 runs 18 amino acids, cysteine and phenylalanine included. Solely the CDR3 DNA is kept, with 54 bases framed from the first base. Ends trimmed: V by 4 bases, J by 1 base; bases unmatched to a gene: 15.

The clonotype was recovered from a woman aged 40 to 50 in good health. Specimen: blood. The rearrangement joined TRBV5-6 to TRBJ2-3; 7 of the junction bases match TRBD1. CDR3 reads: CASSHTNDRASGTDTQYF. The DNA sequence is TGTGCCAGCAGCCATACTAATGACAGGGCCTCAGGCACAGATACGCAGTATTTT.